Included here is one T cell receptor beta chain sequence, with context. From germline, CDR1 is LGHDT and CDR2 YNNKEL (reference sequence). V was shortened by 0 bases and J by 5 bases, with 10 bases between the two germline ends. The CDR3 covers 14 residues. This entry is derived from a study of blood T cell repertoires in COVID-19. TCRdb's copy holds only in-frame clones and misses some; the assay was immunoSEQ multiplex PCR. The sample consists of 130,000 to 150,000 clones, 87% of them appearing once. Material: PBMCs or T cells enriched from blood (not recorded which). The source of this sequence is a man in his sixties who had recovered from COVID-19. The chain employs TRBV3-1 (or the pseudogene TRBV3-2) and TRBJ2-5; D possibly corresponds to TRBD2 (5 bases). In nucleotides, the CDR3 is TGTGCCAGCAGCCAAGAGGCCGGGGATGAGACCCAGTACTTC. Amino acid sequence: CASSQEAGDETQYF.